The clone carrying this T cell receptor beta chain was recorded many times. Its specificity is not known. This sample is drawn from a study of immune heterogeneity within non-small cell lung tumors. About the study: Tumor histology was classified as squamous cell carcinoma in several cases, non-squamous carcinoma in 10 to 11 and not otherwise specified in 1.

It was with 32 V and 13 J primers that multiplex PCR amplified TCR beta CDR3. A single record per CDR3 protein comes from TCRdb applying MiXCR to the multiplex PCR reads. Among about 15,000 distinct CDR3 sequences listed, less than 35% were seen once. Study-level findings and limits: Largely, high-frequency T-cell receptor beta clonotypes differed from one individual patient to another. The correlation between local T-cell clonality and local tumor mutational burden was positive, moderate in strength and statistically significant, with R 0.3 to 0.35.

Bulk tumor genomic DNA, roughly 540 ng per sample, was the template. Several biopsies per primary tumor, spaced far apart, were taken during surgery. Patients underwent curative surgery for untreated, newly diagnosed non-small cell lung cancer. Samples were obtained from newly diagnosed non-small cell lung cancer patients who were having surgery with curative intent. Sequences were obtained from lung tumor tissue. The sequence was collected from a man aged 35 to 55 with non-small cell lung cancer.

CDR3 sequence: CATEMYQETQYF. The CDR3 coding sequence is TGTGCCACCGAGATGTACCAAGAGACCCAGTACTTC. The gene calls are TRBV6-1 and TRBJ2-5; D is ambiguous. The V and J ends lost 10 bases and 0 bases respectively, with 9 bases between them. The germline CDR1 and CDR2 sequences are MNHNS and SASEGT. This CDR3 region has 12 residues.